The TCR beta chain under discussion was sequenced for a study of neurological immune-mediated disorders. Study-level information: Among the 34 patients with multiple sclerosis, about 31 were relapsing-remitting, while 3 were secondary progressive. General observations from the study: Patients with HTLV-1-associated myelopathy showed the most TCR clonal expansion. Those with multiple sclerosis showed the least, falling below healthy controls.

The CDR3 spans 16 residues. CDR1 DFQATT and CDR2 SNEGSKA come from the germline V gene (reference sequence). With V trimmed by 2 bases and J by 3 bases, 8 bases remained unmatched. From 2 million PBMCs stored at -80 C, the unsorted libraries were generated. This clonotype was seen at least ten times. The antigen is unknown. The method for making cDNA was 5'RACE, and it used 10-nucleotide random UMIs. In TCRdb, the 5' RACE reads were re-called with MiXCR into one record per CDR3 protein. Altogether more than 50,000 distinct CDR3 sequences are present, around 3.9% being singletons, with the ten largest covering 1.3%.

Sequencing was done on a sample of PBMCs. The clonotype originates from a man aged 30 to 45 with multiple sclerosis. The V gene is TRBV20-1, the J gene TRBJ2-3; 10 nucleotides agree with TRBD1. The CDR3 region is CSARRGRDRGTDTQYF. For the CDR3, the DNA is TGCAGTGCTAGAAGGGGCCGGGACAGGGGAACAGATACGCAGTATTTT.